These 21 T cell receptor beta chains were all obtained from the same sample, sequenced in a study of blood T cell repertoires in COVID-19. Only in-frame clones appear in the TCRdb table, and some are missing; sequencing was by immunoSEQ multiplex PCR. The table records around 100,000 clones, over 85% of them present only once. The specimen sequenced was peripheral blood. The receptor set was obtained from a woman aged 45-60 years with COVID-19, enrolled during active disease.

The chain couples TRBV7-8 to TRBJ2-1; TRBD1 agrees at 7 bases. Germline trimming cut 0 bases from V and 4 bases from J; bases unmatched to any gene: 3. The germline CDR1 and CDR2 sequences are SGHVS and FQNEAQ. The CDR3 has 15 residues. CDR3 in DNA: TGTGCCAGCAGCTTAGCGTCAGGGGGATACAATGAGCAGTTCTTC. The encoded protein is CASSLASGGYNEQFF.

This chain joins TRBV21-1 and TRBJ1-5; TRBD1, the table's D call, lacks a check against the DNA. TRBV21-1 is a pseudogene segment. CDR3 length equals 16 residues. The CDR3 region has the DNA TGTGCCAGCAGCGACAGGGGAGGTTATAGCAATCAGCCCCAGCATTTT. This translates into CASSDRGGYSNQPQHF.

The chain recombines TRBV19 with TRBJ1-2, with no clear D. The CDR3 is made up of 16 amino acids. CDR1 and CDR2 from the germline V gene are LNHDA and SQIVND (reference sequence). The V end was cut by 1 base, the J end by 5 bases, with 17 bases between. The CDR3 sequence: CASSIVGAGREYGYTF. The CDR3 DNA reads TGTGCCAGTAGTATAGTGGGAGCGGGGAGAGAGTATGGCTACACCTTC.

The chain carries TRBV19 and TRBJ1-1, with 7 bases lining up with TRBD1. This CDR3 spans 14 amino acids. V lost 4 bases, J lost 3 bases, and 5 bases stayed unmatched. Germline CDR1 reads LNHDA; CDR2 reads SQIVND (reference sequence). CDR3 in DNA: TGTGCCAGTAGTACCCAGGGGGGTTACACTGAAGCTTTCTTT. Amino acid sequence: CASSTQGGYTEAFF.

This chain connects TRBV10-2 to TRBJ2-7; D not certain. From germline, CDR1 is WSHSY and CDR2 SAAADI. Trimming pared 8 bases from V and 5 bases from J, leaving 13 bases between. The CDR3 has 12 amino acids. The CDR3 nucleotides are TGCGCCAGCGGCGGAGTTCGAAACGAGCAGTACTTC. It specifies CASGGVRNEQYF.

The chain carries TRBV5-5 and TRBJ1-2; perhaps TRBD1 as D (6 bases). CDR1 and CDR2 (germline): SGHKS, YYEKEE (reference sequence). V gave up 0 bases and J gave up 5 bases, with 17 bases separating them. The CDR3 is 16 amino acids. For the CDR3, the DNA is TGTGCCAGCAGCTTGGACCATGGGGGGGCACTTTATGGCTACACCTTC. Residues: CASSLDHGGALYGYTF.

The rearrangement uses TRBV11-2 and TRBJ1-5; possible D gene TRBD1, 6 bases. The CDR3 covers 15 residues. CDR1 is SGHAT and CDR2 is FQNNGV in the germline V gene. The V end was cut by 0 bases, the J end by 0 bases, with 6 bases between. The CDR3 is CASSLDRGSNQPQHF. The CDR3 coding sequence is TGTGCCAGCAGCTTAGACAGGGGTAGCAATCAGCCCCAGCATTTT. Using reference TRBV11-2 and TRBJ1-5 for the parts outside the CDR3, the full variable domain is EAGVAQSPRYKIIEKRQSVAFWCNPISGHATLYWYQQILGQGPKLLIQFQNNGVVDDSQLPKDRFSAERLKGVDSTLKIQPAKLEDSAVYLCASSLDRGSNQPQHFGDGTRLSIL.

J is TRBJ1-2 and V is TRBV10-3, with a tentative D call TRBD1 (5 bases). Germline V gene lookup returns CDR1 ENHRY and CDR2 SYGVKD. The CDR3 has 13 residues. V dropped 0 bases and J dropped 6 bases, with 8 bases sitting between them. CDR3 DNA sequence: TGTGCCATCAGTGAGTCAGGGGCCCATGGCTACACCTTC. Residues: CAISESGAHGYTF.

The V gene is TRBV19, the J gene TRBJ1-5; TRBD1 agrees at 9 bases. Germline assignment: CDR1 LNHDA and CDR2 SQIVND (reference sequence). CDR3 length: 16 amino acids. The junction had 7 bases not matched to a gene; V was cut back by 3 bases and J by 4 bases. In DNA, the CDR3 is TGTGCCAGTAGTATCGGACGACAGGGGGGAAATCAGCCCCAGCATTTT. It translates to CASSIGRQGGNQPQHF.

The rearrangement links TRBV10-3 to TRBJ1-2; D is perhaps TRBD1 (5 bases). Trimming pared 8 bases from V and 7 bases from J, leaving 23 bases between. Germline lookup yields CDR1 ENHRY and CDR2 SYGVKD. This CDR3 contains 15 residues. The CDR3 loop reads CAIGGKGSLLGGYTF. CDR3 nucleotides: TGTGCCATCGGAGGGAAGGGGTCTCTATTAGGTGGCTACACCTTC.

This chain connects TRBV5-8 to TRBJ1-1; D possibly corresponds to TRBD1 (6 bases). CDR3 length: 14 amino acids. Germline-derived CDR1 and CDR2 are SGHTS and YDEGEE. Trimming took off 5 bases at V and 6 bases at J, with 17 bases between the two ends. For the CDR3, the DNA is TGTGCCAGCAGGATGACAGGCCCTGGGTCTGAAGCTTTCTTT. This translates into CASRMTGPGSEAFF.

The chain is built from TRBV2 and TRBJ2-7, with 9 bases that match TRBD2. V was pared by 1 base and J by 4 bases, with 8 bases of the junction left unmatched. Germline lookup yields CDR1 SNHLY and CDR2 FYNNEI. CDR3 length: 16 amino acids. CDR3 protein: CASSEGDSGGLYEQYF. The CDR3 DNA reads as TGTGCCAGCAGTGAAGGGGATAGCGGGGGACTGTACGAGCAGTACTTC.

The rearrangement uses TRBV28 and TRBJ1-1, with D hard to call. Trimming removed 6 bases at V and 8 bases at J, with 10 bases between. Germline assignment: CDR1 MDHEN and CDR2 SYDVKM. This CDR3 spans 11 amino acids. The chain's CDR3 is CASSPTTEAFF. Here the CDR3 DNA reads TGTGCCAGCAGCCCTACTACCGAAGCTTTCTTT.

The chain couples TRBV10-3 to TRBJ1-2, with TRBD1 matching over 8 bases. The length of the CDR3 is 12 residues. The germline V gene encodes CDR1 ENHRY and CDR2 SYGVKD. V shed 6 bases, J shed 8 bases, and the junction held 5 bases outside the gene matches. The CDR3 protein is CAIRGTGGGYTF. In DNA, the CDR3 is TGTGCCATCAGGGGAACAGGGGGAGGCTACACCTTC.

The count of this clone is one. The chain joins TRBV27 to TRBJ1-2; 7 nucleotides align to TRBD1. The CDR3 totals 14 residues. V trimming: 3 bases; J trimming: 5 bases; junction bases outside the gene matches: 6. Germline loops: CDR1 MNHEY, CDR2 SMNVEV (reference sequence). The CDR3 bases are TGTGCCAGCAGTTTCCGACAGGGCTGGTATGGCTACACCTTC. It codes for CASSFRQGWYGYTF.

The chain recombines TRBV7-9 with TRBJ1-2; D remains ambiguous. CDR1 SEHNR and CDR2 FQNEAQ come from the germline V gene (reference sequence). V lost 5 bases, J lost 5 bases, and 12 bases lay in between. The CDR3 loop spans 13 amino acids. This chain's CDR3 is CASSPARIYGYTF. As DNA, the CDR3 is TGTGCCAGCAGCCCGGCGAGGATTTATGGCTACACCTTC.

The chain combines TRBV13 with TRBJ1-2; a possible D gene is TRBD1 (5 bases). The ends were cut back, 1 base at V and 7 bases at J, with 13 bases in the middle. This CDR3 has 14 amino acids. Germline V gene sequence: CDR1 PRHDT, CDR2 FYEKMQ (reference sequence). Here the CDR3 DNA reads TGTGCCAGCAGCTTAGAAACAGGACGCGGTGGCTACACCTTC. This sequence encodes CASSLETGRGGYTF.

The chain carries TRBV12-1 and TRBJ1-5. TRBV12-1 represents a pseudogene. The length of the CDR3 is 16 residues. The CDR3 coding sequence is TGTGCCAGCAGCTTTAGAGTTATCACCCTTAATCAGCCCCAGCATTTT. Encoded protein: CASSFRVITLNQPQHF.

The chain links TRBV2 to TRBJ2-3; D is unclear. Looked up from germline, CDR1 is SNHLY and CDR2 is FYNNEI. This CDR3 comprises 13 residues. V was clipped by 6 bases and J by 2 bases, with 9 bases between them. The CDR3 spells CASSARFTDTQYF. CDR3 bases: TGTGCCAGCAGCGCCAGATTCACAGATACGCAGTATTTT.

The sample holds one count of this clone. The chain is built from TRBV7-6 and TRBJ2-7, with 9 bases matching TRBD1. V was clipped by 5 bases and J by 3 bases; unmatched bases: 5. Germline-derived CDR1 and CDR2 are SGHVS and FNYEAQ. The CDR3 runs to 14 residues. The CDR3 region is CASSPGTGNYEQYF. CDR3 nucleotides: TGTGCCAGCAGCCCCGGGACAGGGAACTACGAGCAGTACTTC. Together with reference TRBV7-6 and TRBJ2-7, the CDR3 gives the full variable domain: GAGVSQSPRYKVTKRGQDVALRCDPISGHVSLYWYRQALGQGPEFLTYFNYEAQQDKSGLPNDRFSAERPEGSISTLTIQRTEQRDSAMYRCASSPGTGNYEQYFGPGTRLTVT.

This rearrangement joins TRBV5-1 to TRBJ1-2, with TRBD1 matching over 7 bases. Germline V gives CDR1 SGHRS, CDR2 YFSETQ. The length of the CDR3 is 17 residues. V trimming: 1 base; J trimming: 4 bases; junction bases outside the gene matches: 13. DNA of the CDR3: TGCGCCAGCAGCTTGTGGGGACAGAGCTCTGATCGCTATGGCTACACCTTC. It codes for CASSLWGQSSDRYGYTF.